The next 9 T cell receptor beta chains were all read from a single sample in a study of T cells after yellow fever vaccination (dated by TCRdb to the late 2010s). This sample's treatment or condition label indicates: live attenuated yellow fever vaccine strain. Libraries came from 5' RACE. For sequencing, an Illumina HiSeq 2500 was employed. Using fastp at Q25 and MiXCR, TCRdb reprocessed the public reads and kept productive beta chains. Every distinct CDR3 protein forms one entry, paired with its most common genes and DNA. The sample contains hundreds of thousands of distinct CDR3 sequences, 13% of them found a single time. The ten largest clones add up to about 14% of the sample. The sequences come from PBMCs, collected on the day of the yellow fever booster vaccination. These receptor sequences come from a man under 40 who received the YFV17D yellow fever vaccine.

The DNA for the CDR3 is TGCAGTGCTAACCGGGCGGTAGGGGTTCGTGAGACCCAGTACTTC. Residues: CSANRAVGVRETQYF. This chain connects TRBV20-1 to TRBJ2-5; TRBD1 is a possible D gene (5 bases). The V gene lost 4 bases and the J gene lost 5 bases, with 20 bases spanning the gap. CDR1 is DFQATT, CDR2 SNEGSKA, per germline (reference sequence). CDR3 length: 15 amino acids.

In the case of this clonotype: This may be a read error: a much more frequent sequence differs by one nucleotide. The rearrangement joins TRBV5-1 to TRBJ2-2; TRBD2 aligns across 13 bases. The germline V gene has CDR1 SGHRS and CDR2 YFSETQ. CDR3 length: 16 residues. The CDR3 nucleotides read TGCGCCAGCAGCCCAAGGACTAGCGGGGGTACCGGGGAGCTGGTTTTT. Its translation is CASSPRTSGGTGELVF.

This clonotype was seen repeatedly, ten times or more. This chain links TRBV5-1 with TRBJ2-2; D gene uncertain. Germline loops: CDR1 SGHRS, CDR2 YFSETQ. This CDR3 has 14 residues. The V end was cut by 1 base, the J end by 0 bases, with 4 bases between. CDR3 DNA: TGCGCCAGCAGCTTGACACCGAACACCGGGGAGCTGTTTTTT. Protein product: CASSLTPNTGELFF.

This clonotype has only a few counts. The J gene is TRBJ2-1, the V gene TRBV15; D not certain. CDR1 is LNHNV, CDR2 YYDKDF, per germline (reference sequence). Trimming stripped 1 base from V and 8 bases from J, with 18 bases between. This CDR3 has 16 residues. CDR3 residues: CATSRAQPMRGDEQFF. As DNA, the CDR3 is TGTGCCACCAGCAGAGCGCAACCAATGCGAGGCGATGAGCAGTTCTTC.

This chain connects TRBV11-2 to TRBJ2-3; 15 nucleotides align to TRBD2. Trimming took 1 base from V and 4 from J; bases not matched to a gene: 0. The CDR3 spans 16 residues. Germline CDR1 and CDR2: SGHAT and FQNNGV. The CDR3 nucleotides read TGTGCCAGCAGCTTAGGGACTAGCGGGAGGGCAGATACGCAGTATTTT. Protein product: CASSLGTSGRADTQYF.

The sample holds a few counts of this clonotype. The chain recombines TRBV5-6 with TRBJ2-1, with TRBD2 matching 7 bases. Germline values: CDR1 SGHDT, CDR2 YYEEEE. This CDR3 comprises 12 residues. V was clipped by 4 bases and J by 9 bases; unmatched bases: 4. CDR3 bases: TGTGCCAGCAGCACGAGCGGGATTGAGCAGTTCTTC. It specifies CASSTSGIEQFF.

The DNA of the CDR3 is TGTGCCAGCAGCGCTGGGAACGGCGGAGCTTTCTTT. Amino acid sequence: CASSAGNGGAFF. The chain is built from TRBV5-5 and TRBJ1-1; D uncertain. The V gene's germline CDR1 is SGHKS and CDR2 YYEKEE (reference sequence). Trimming took off 4 bases at V and 10 bases at J, with 14 bases between the two ends. This CDR3 is built from 12 residues.

This chain links TRBV10-3 with TRBJ2-2; 8 bases align to TRBD2. CDR1 is ENHRY, CDR2 SYGVKD, per germline. The CDR3 totals 17 residues. The J segment lost 1 base and the V segment lost 8 bases, leaving 12 bases of the junction unmatched. CDR3 sequence (DNA): TGTGCCATCGCGGGTGGGGGACTAGGAAAGAACACCGGGGAGCTGTTTTTT. Protein product: CAIAGGGLGKNTGELFF.

As concerns this clonotype: The junction shows a germline mismatch at one end, possibly a read error. The chain is built from TRBV7-2 and TRBJ1-1; 10 bases line up with TRBD1. The CDR3 has 15 residues. From germline, CDR1 is SGHTA and CDR2 FQGNSA. The CDR3 DNA is TGTGCCAGCAGCTTAGCGCTAATTGGGGGACAGGGGCTCCTATTT. This translates into CASSLALIGGQGLLF.